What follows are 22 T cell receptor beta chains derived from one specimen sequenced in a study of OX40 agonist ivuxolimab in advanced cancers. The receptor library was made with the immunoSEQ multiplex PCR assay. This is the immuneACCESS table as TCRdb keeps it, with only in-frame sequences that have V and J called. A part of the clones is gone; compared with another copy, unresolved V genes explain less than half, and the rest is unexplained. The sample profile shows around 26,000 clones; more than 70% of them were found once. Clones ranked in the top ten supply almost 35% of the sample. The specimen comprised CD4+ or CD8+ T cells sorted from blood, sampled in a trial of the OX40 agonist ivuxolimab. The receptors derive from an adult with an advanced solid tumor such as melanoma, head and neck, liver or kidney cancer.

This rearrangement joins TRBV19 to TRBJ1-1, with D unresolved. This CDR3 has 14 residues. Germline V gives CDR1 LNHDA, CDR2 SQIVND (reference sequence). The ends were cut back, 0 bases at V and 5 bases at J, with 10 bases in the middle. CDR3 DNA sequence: TGTGCCAGTAGTATAGAAGGAGGGTTGACTGAAGCTTTCTTT. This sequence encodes CASSIEGGLTEAFF.

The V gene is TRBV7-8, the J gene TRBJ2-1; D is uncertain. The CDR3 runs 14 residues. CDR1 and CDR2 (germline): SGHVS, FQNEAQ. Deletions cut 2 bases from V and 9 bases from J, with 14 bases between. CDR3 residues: CASSLNVPRSEQFF. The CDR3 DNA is TGTGCCAGCAGCTTAAACGTCCCGCGCAGTGAGCAGTTCTTC.

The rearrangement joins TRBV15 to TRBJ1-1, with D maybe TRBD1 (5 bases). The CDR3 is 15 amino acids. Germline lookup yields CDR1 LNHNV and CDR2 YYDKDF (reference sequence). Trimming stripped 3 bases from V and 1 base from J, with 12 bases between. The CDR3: CATSSPGQPNTEAFF. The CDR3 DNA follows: TGTGCCACCAGCAGCCCCGGACAACCGAACACTGAAGCTTTCTTT.

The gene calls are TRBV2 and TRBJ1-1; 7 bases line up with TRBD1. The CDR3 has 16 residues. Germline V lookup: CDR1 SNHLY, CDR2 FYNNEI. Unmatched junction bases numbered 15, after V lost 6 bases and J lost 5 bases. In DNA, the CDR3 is TGTGCCAGCAGCGACCCTCCGACAGGGTTATTAACTGAAGCTTTCTTT. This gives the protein CASSDPPTGLLTEAFF.

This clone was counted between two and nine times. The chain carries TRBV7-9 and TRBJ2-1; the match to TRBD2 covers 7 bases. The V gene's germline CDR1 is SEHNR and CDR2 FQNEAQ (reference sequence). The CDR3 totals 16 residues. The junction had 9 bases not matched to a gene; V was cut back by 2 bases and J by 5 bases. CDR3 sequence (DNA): TGTGCCAGCAGCTTATGGGGGGGAGAGAACAACAATGAGCAGTTCTTC. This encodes CASSLWGGENNNEQFF. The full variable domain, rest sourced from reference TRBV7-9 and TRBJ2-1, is DTGVSQNPRHKITKRGQNVTFRCDPISEHNRLYWYRQTLGQGPEFLTYFQNEAQLEKSRLLSDRFSAERPKGSFSTLEIQRTEQGDSAMYLCASSLWGGENNNEQFFGPGTRLTVL.

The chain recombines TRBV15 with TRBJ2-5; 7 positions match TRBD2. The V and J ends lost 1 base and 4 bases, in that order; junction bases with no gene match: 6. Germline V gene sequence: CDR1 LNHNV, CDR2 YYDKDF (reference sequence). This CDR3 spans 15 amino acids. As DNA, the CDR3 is TGTGCCACCAGCAGAGGCGGGAGCGGCTCAGAGACCCAGTACTTC. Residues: CATSRGGSGSETQYF.

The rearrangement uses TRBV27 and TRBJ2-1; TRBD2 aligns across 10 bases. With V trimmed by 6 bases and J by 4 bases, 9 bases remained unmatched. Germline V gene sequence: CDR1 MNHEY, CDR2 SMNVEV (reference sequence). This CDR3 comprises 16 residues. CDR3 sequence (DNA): TGTGCCAGCAGCACCCTTAGCGGGAGGTCGTACAATGAGCAGTTCTTC. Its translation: CASSTLSGRSYNEQFF.

This chain's CDR3 is CASSQHGGTEAFF. The CDR3, as DNA: TGCGCCAGCAGCCAACATGGGGGCACTGAAGCTTTCTTT. The V and J genes are TRBV4-3 and TRBJ1-1, with D tentatively TRBD1 (5 bases). Germline loops: CDR1 LGHNA, CDR2 YSLEER. V was pared by 2 bases and J by 4 bases, with 8 bases between. This CDR3 has 13 amino acids.

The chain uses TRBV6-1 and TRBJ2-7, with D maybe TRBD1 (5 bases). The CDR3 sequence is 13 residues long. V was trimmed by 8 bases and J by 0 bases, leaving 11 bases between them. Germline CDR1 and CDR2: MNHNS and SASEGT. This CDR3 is CASGAPSSYEQYF. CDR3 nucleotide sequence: TGTGCCAGCGGGGCCCCGAGCTCCTACGAGCAGTACTTC.

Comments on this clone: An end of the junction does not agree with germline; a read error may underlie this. DNA of the CDR3: TGCGCCAGCAGCCAGTTAGCGGGGGGGACTTACGGGCAGTACTTC. As protein: CASSQLAGGTYGQYF. The chain recombines TRBV4-3 with TRBJ2-7; TRBD2 agrees at 11 bases. CDR3 length: 15 residues. Germline CDR1 and CDR2: LGHNA and YSLEER.

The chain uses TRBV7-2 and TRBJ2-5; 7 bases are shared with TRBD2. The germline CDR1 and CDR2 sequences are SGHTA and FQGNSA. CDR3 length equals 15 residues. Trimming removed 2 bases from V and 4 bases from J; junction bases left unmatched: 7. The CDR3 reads CASSLYWASGETQYF. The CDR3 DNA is TGTGCCAGCAGCTTATATTGGGCTAGCGGAGAGACCCAGTACTTC.

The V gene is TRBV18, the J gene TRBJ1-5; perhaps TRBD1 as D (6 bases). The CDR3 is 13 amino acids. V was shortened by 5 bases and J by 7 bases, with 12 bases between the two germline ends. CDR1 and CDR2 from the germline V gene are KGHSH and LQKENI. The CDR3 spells CASSDTGIQPQHF. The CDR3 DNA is TGTGCCAGCTCAGATACAGGGATACAGCCCCAGCATTTT.

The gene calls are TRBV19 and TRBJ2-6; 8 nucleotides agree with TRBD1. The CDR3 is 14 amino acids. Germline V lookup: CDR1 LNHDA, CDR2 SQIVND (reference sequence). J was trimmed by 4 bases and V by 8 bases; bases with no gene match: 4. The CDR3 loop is CASGQGTGANVLTF. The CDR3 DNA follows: TGTGCCAGTGGACAGGGTACAGGGGCCAACGTCCTGACTTTC.

CDR3 residues: CAISESRQFYGYTF. CDR3 nucleotides: TGTGCCATCAGTGAGTCGAGACAGTTCTATGGCTACACCTTC. This sequence joins TRBV10-3 and TRBJ1-2, with D perhaps TRBD1 (5 bases). The ends were cut back, 0 bases at V and 4 bases at J, with 9 bases in the middle. Germline V gene sequence: CDR1 ENHRY, CDR2 SYGVKD. The CDR3 totals 14 residues.

CDR3 DNA: TGTGCCAGCAGCATAACCCCATTAATACAATCGGGCTACGAGCAGTACTTC. This translates into CASSITPLIQSGYEQYF. The chain recombines TRBV5-5 with TRBJ2-7, with D uncertain. Germline V gene sequence: CDR1 SGHKS, CDR2 YYEKEE (reference sequence). V lost 4 bases and J 3 bases, leaving 23 bases between the germline ends. The CDR3 is made up of 17 amino acids.

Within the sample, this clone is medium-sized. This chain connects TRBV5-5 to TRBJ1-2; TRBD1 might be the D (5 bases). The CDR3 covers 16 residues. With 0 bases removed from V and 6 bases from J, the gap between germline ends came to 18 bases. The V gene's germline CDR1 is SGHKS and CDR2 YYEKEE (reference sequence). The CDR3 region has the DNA TGTGCCAGCAGCTTGGGGTTGGGGACTGGGCTCGATGGCTACACCTTC. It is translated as CASSLGLGTGLDGYTF.

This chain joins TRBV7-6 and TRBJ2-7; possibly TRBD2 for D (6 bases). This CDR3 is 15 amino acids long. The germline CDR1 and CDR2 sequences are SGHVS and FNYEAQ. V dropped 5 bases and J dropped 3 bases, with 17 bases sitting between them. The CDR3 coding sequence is TGTGCCAGCAGCCATATACGGGACTCATACTACGAGCAGTACTTC. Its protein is CASSHIRDSYYEQYF.

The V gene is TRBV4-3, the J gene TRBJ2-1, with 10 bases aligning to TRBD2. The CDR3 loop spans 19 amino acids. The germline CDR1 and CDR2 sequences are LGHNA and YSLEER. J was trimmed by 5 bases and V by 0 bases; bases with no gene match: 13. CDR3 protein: CASSQDRLIWTSGDNEQFF. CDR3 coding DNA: TGCGCCAGCAGCCAAGATCGGCTCATTTGGACTAGCGGCGACAATGAGCAGTTCTTC.

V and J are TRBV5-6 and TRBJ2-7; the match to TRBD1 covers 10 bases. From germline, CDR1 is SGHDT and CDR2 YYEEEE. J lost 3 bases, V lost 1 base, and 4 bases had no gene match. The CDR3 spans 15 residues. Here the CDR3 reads CASSLLGQGDYEQYF. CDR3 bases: TGTGCCAGCAGCTTGCTCGGACAGGGGGACTACGAGCAGTACTTC.

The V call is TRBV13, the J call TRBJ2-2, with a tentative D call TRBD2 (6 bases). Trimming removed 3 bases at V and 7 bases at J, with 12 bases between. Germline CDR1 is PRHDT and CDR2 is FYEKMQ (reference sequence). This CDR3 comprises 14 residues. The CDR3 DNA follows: TGTGCCAGCAGCTTTTACGGGGGTCGCGGGGAGCTGTTTTTT. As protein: CASSFYGGRGELFF.

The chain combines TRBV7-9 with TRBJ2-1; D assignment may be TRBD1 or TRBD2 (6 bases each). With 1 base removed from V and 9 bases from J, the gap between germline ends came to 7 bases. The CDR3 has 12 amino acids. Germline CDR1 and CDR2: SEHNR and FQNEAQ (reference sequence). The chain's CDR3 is CASSLEGGEQFF. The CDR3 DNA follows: TGTGCCAGCAGCTTAGAGGGGGGTGAGCAGTTCTTC.

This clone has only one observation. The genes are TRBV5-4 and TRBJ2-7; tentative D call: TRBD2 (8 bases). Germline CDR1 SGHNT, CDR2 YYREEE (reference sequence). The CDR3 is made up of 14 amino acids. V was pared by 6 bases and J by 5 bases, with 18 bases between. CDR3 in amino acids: CASNRGLGDNEQYF. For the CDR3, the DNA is TGTGCCAGCAACAGGGGACTAGGGGATAACGAGCAGTACTTC.